This TCR beta chain was sequenced in a study of tumor-infiltrating lymphocytes in primary liver carcinoma. In the study overall: Every sample contained roughly 3.65 to 8 million productive TCRbeta reads, and these numbers were similar from one tissue type to another. Whole-study findings and limits: Overlap in tumor-adjacent and tumor-blood pairs fell below that of tumor region pairs.

The source material, about 20-30 mg of unsorted bulk tissue, was used to co-extract RNA and DNA. Surgical resection treated primary liver carcinoma in the patients. The CDR3 is 13 amino acids. Production of TCR beta cDNA used 400 to 650 ng total RNA together with a constant-region primer. The TCR beta library was amplified through three nested multiplex PCR rounds in a modified ARM-PCR procedure. Researchers ran the first two PCR rounds for 9 to 10 cycles each with TRBV1-TRBV30 forward primers and a C-beta reverse primer. TCRdb processed the multiplex PCR reads anew with MiXCR; each CDR3 protein has one entry. The sample consists of tens of thousands of distinct CDR3 sequences, roughly three quarters of them appearing once. Remarks on this clonotype: Its antigen is not identified. The conserved phenylalanine or tryptophan is not found at the CDR3 terminus, so this likely reflects a read error.

The receptor comes from a man aged 40-50 years with primary liver carcinoma and hepatitis B virus infection. The chain carries TRBV12-3 or TRBV12-4 and TRBJ2-5; D gene ambiguous. The sample comprised liver tumor tissue from sampling region 4. The subset here: tumor region T4, right-lateral pole. For the CDR3, the DNA is TGTGTCAGCACCCCCGGCCATGTGGAGACCCAGTACTTG. Encoded protein: CVSTPGHVETQYL.